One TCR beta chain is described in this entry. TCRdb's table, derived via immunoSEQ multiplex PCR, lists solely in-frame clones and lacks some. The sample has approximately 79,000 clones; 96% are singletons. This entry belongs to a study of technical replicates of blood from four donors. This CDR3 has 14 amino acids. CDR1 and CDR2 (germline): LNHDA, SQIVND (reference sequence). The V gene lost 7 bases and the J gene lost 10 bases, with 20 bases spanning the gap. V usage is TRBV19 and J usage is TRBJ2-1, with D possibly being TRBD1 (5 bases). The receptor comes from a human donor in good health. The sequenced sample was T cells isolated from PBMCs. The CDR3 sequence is CASKDPAGSGEQFF. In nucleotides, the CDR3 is TGTGCCAGTAAGGACCCGGCAGGGTCGGGCGAGCAGTTCTTC.